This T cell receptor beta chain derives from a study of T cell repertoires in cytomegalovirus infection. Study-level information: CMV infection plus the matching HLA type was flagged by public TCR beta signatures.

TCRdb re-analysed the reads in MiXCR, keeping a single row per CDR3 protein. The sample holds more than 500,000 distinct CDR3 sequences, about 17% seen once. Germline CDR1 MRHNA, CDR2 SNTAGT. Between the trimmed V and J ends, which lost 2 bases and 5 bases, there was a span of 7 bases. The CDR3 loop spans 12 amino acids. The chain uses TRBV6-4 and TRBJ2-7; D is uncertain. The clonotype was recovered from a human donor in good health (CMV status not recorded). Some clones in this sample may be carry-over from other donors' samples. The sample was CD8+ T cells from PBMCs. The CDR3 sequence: CASSDVFHEQYF. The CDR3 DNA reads TGTGCCAGCAGTGACGTCTTCCACGAGCAGTACTTC.